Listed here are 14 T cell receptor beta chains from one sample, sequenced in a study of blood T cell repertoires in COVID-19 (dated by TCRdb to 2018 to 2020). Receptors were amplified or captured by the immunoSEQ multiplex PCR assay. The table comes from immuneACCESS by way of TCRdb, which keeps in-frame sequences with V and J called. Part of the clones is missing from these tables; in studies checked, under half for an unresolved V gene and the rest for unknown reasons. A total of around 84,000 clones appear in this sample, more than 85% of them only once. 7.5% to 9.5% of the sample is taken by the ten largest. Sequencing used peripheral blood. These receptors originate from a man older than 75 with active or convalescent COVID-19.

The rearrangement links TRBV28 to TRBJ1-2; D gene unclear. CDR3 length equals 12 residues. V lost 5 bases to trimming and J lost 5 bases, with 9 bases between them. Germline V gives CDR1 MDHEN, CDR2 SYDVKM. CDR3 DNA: TGTGCCAGCAGTGAACAGCTGTATGGCTACACCTTC. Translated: CASSEQLYGYTF.

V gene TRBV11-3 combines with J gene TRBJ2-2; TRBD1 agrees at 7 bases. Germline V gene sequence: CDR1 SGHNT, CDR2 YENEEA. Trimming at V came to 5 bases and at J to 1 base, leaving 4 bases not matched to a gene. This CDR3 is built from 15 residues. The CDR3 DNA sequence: TGTGCCAGCAGCCCTGGACAGGTGAACACCGGGGAGCTGTTTTTT. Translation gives CASSPGQVNTGELFF.

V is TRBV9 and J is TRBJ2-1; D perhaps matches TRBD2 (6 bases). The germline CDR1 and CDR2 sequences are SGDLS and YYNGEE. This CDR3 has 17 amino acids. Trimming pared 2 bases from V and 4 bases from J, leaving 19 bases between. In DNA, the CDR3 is TGTGCCAGCAGCGTTCAACTGTGGGGCGGGGAATACAATGAGCAGTTCTTC. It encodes CASSVQLWGGEYNEQFF.

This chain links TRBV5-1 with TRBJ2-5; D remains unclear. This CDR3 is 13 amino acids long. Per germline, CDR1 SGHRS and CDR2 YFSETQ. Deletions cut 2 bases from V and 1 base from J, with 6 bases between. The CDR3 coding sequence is TGCGCCAGCAGCTTCCGGGTCCAAGAGACCCAGTACTTC. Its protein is CASSFRVQETQYF.

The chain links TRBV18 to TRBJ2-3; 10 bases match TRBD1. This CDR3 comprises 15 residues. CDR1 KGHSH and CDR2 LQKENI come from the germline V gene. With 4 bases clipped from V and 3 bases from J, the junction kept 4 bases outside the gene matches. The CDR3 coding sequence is TGTGCCAGCTCACAGACAGGGGGCAAGACAGATACGCAGTATTTT. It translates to CASSQTGGKTDTQYF. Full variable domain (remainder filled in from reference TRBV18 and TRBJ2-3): NAGVMQNPRHLVRRRGQEARLRCSPMKGHSHVYWYRQLPEEGLKFMVYLQKENIIDESGMPKERFSAEFPKEGPSILRIQQVVRGDSAAYFCASSQTGGKTDTQYFGPGTRLTVL.

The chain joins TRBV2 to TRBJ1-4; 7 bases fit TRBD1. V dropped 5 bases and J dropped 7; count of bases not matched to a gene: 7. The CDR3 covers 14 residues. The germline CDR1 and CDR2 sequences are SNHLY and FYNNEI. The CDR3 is CASSIRQGREKLFF. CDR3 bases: TGTGCCAGCAGTATCCGACAGGGACGTGAAAAACTGTTTTTT.

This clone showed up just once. The CDR3 DNA reads TGTGCCAGTAGTGGCAGGACAGGGGGCAGAACTGAAGCTTTCTTT. Translated: CASSGRTGGRTEAFF. This chain uses TRBV19 with TRBJ1-1; 11 bases agree with TRBD1. Per germline, CDR1 LNHDA and CDR2 SQIVND (reference sequence). The CDR3 is made up of 15 amino acids. Losses at the gene ends were 5 bases for V and 5 bases for J; bases not matched to a gene: 7.

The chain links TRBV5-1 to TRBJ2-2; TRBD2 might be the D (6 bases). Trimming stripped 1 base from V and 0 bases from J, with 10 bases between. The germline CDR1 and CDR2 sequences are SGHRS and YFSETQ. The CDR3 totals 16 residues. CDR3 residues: CASSLLAGTNTGELFF. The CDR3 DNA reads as TGCGCCAGCAGCTTGCTCGCGGGAACGAACACCGGGGAGCTGTTTTTT.

CDR3 sequence (DNA): TGTGCCAGCAGCCCCCGGGCAGGACAGGGGTACGGGGGCTACACCTTC. It encodes CASSPRAGQGYGGYTF. This chain uses TRBV3-1 (or the pseudogene TRBV3-2) with TRBJ1-2; 9 bases agree with TRBD1. CDR3 length equals 16 residues. With V trimmed by 4 bases and J by 8 bases, 14 bases remained unmatched. Germline V gene sequence: CDR1 LGHDT, CDR2 YNNKEL (reference sequence).

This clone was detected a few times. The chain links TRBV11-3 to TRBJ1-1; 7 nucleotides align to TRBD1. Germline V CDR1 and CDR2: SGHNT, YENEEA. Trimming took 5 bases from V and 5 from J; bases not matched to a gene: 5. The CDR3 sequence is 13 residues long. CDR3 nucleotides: TGTGCCAGCAGCCGGGACAGTGGAACTGAAGCTTTCTTT. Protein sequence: CASSRDSGTEAFF.

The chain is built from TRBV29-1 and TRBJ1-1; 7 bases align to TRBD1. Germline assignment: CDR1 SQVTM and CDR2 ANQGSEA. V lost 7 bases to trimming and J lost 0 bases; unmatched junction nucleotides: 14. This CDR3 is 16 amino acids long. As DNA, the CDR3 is TGCAGCGCTGTTGCGGCCGGGACAGACATGAACACTGAAGCTTTCTTT. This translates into CSAVAAGTDMNTEAFF.

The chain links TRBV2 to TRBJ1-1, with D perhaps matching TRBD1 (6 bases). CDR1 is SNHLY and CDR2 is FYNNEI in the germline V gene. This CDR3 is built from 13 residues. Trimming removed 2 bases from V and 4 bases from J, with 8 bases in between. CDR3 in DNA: TGTGCCAGCAGTGAACAGGGGCGCACTGAAGCTTTCTTT. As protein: CASSEQGRTEAFF.

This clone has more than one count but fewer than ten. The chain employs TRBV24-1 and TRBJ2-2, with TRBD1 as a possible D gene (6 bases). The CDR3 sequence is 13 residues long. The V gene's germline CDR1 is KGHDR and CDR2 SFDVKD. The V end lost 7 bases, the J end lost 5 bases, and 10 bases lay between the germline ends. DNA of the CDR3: TGTGCCACCAGGGATGGGACAACCGGGGAGCTGTTTTTT. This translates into CATRDGTTGELFF.

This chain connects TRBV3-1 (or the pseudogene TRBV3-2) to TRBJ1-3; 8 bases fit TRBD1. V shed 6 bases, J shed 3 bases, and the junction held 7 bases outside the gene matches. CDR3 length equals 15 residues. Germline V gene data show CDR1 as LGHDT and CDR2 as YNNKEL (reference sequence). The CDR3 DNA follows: TGTGCCAGCAGTCGACCGGACAGGGATGGAAACACCATATATTTT. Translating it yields CASSRPDRDGNTIYF.